This TCR beta chain appears in the sequencing data of a study of T cells in Graves' hyperthyroidism and ophthalmopathy. Amplification of TCR beta CDR3 regions used RNA as the template. HTBI primers drove first-round RT-PCR of the TCR CDR3. Each CDR3 protein is one row after TCRdb ran MiXCR on the multiplex PCR reads. Altogether 690,000 or so distinct CDR3 sequences are present, around 19% being singletons, with the ten largest covering over 15%. These patients, aged 18 to 65, had recently diagnosed hyperthyroidism lasting under 2 months. The PBMCs were taken from around 9.1 ml of fresh peripheral blood. On this clonotype: What it recognizes is unknown.

The germline V and J ends were trimmed by 1 base and 7 bases, with 14 bases remaining between them. The CDR3 sequence is 15 residues long. Germline CDR1 and CDR2: LNHNV and YYDKDF (reference sequence). General observations from the study: Also found in blood were most expanded thyroid clonotypes above 0.001.

The clonotype originates from a woman in her fifties or sixties with Graves' hyperthyroidism that later progressed to Graves' ophthalmopathy. The chain has TRBV15 and TRBJ2-1, with a possible D match to TRBD2 (6 bases). The specimen sequenced was blood. The CDR3 here is CATSRAGREVNEQFF. The CDR3 DNA reads as TGTGCCACCAGCAGAGCTGGCAGGGAGGTGAATGAGCAGTTCTTC.